These 26 T cell receptor beta chains came from one sample sequenced in a study of monozygotic twins with inflammatory bowel disease. TCRdb derives one entry per CDR3 protein from the 5' RACE reads, leaving out DNA. The sample's table shows some 150,000 distinct CDR3 sequences. The material sequenced was blood. Source of these receptors: a human donor with ulcerative colitis or Crohn's disease, or a healthy co-twin of an affected twin (not recorded which).

The chain employs TRBV3-1 and TRBJ2-2. The CDR3 runs 12 residues. Germline V gives CDR1 LGHDT, CDR2 YNNKEL (reference sequence). CDR3 sequence: CASTLGVGELFF.

This rearrangement joins TRBV6-5 to TRBJ2-7; the TRBD1 assignment by TCRdb is unverifiable without DNA. The CDR3 runs to 15 residues. The germline V gene encodes CDR1 MNHEY and CDR2 SVGAGI. The CDR3 region is CASSYPWEGVHEQYF.

The CDR3: CASSLPDEQYF. The J gene is TRBJ2-7, the V gene TRBV7-2. The CDR3 has 11 residues. Germline CDR1 SGHTA, CDR2 FQGNSA.

V usage is TRBV3-1 and J usage is TRBJ2-1; there is no DNA to check the TCRdb D call of TRBD2. CDR1 and CDR2 from the germline V gene are LGHDT and YNNKEL (reference sequence). This CDR3 region has 16 residues. The CDR3: CASSQVTSGSDNEQFF.

The chain combines TRBV7-2 with TRBJ1-5; TCRdb's assignment of TRBD1 cannot be checked, as there is no DNA. This CDR3 has 16 amino acids. The germline V gene encodes CDR1 SGHTA and CDR2 FQGNSA. The CDR3 spells CASSSHPGQGNQPQHF.

The chain couples TRBV27 to TRBJ1-4; checking the TCRdb D call of TRBD1 is not possible without DNA. This CDR3 has 18 residues. The germline CDR1 and CDR2 sequences are MNHEY and SMNVEV (reference sequence). CDR3 amino acids: CASSTGTGAGLRVEKLFF. Looking up the rest from reference TRBV27 and TRBJ1-4 gives the full variable domain: EAQVTQNPRYLITVTGKKLTVTCSQNMNHEYMSWYRQDPGLGLRQIYYSMNVEVTDKGDVPEGYKVSRKEKRNFPLILESPSPNQTSLYFCASSTGTGAGLRVEKLFFGSGTQLSVL.

The chain links TRBV12-3 or TRBV12-4 to TRBJ1-4. This CDR3 has 11 residues. CDR3 region: CASSLSEKLFF.

The V call is TRBV7-9, the J call TRBJ2-1; absent DNA, TCRdb's TRBD1 call cannot be checked. The CDR3 consists of 15 residues. Germline V gene lookup returns CDR1 SEHNR and CDR2 FQNEAQ (reference sequence). The CDR3 sequence: CASSLRQGSYNEQFF.

This chain's CDR3 is CASSSDTGEQFF. V gene TRBV9 combines with J gene TRBJ2-1; the TCRdb call, TRBD1, lacks DNA for checking. Germline CDR1 and CDR2: SGDLS and YYNGEE. The CDR3 consists of 12 residues. Full variable domain (missing parts from reference TRBV9 and TRBJ2-1): DSGVTQTPKHLITATGQRVTLRCSPRSGDLSVYWYQQSLDQGLQFLIQYYNGEERAKGNILERFSAQQFPDLHSELNLSSLELGDSALYFCASSSDTGEQFFGPGTRLTVL.

The V and J genes are TRBV5-5 and TRBJ2-5; the TRBD2 assignment by TCRdb is unverifiable without DNA. In germline, CDR1 is SGHKS, CDR2 YYEKEE (reference sequence). The CDR3 sequence is 16 residues long. This chain's CDR3 is CASRVDPSGRKETQYF.

The J gene is TRBJ1-2, the V gene TRBV6-6. The CDR3 has 11 amino acids. CDR1 is MNHNY and CDR2 is SVGAGI in the germline V gene (reference sequence). The CDR3 here is CASGETYGYTF.

CDR3 sequence reads: CSARETVVSNQPQHF. The gene calls are TRBV20-1 and TRBJ1-5. The CDR3 runs to 15 residues. Germline V gene data show CDR1 as DFQATT and CDR2 as SNEGSKA (reference sequence).

The chain recombines TRBV5-1 with TRBJ2-1; TCRdb picks TRBD2, but there is no DNA to check that call. The CDR3 sequence is 14 residues long. Germline V gene lookup returns CDR1 SGHRS and CDR2 YFSETQ. This CDR3 is CASSLLERYNEQFF.

The chain couples TRBV7-9 to TRBJ1-2; the D call of TRBD1 rests on TCRdb alone, since no DNA is present to check it. Germline CDR1 and CDR2: SEHNR and FQNEAQ (reference sequence). The CDR3 length is 16 residues. The CDR3 spells CASSLDFTGEDNGYTF.

The genes are TRBV7-2 and TRBJ2-7. The CDR3 consists of 12 residues. CDR1 is SGHTA, CDR2 FQGNSA, per germline. CDR3 in amino acids: CASTSTAYEQYF.

The CDR3 is CASSYFSAHHYNEQFF. V usage is TRBV6-5 and J usage is TRBJ2-1; as DNA is missing, the TRBD1 call by TCRdb cannot be tested. The CDR3 spans 16 residues. Germline assignment: CDR1 MNHEY and CDR2 SVGAGI.

The V gene is TRBV6-5, the J gene TRBJ1-3; TCRdb indicates TRBD1, and absent DNA this call remains unverified. Germline CDR1 is MNHEY and CDR2 is SVGAGI. The CDR3 runs 16 residues. CDR3: CASSYGGGYSGNTIYF.

This sequence joins TRBV30 and TRBJ1-2; no DNA is available, so the TRBD1 call from TCRdb remains unchecked. The CDR3 is 16 residues long. The germline gives CDR1 GTSNPN, CDR2 SVGIG (reference sequence). The CDR3 sequence is CAWSPLEVTGSWGYTF.

The rearrangement uses TRBV18 and TRBJ1-6; the D call from TCRdb, TRBD1, cannot be confirmed without DNA. This CDR3 is 16 amino acids long. The germline gives CDR1 KGHSH, CDR2 LQKENI. CDR3 protein: CASSRVRTENNSPLHF.

The chain joins TRBV7-2 to TRBJ2-7; TCRdb names TRBD2, which stays unverified in the absence of DNA. The CDR3 is 16 amino acids. The germline V gene has CDR1 SGHTA and CDR2 FQGNSA. CDR3 residues: CASSSLPGMVPYEQYF.

The rearrangement uses TRBV7-2 and TRBJ1-2. There are 17 residues in the CDR3. Per germline, CDR1 SGHTA and CDR2 FQGNSA. The CDR3: CASSLASQVLTNYGYTF.

The genes are TRBV6-1 and TRBJ2-7; TCRdb's D call of TRBD1 is untestable without DNA. This CDR3 is built from 16 residues. Germline lookup yields CDR1 MNHNS and CDR2 SASEGT. CDR3: CASSAGGAVSSYEQYF.

The chain links TRBV29-1 to TRBJ2-3. Germline V gene lookup returns CDR1 SQVTM and CDR2 ANQGSEA. The CDR3 contains 12 residues. The CDR3 spells CSVEGSTDTQYF.

This chain joins TRBV5-1 and TRBJ2-5; TCRdb's D gene call, TRBD1, goes unchecked for lack of DNA. Germline CDR1 and CDR2: SGHRS and YFSETQ. This CDR3 has 16 amino acids. The CDR3 loop is CASSQKVGGGTETQYF.

J is TRBJ2-5 and V is TRBV4-2. This CDR3 contains 11 residues. Germline-derived CDR1 and CDR2 are LGHNA and YNFKEQ. The CDR3 loop reads CASSQEETQYF.

The J gene is TRBJ2-3, the V gene TRBV18; the D call from TCRdb, TRBD1, cannot be confirmed without DNA. Germline V gene data show CDR1 as KGHSH and CDR2 as LQKENI. The CDR3 loop spans 15 amino acids. CDR3 residues: CASSYQGKVSDTQYF.